What follows are 26 T cell receptor beta chains derived from one specimen sequenced in a study of healthy donors' naive CD4 and CD8 T cells. TCR libraries were built from 400 to 650 ng of total RNA by linear amplification. TCRdb reprocessed the reads with MiXCR, giving one entry per CDR3 protein. The sample consists of approximately 180,000 distinct CDR3 sequences, about four fifths of them appearing once. Sequenced input: naive CD4+ and CD8+ T cells sorted from blood, pooled from several donors. These receptors all stem from a pool of human donors in good health; the sample pools cells from several healthy donors.

The CDR3 nucleotides are TGCAGTGCTGGTCCGGCCGGGACGAACTATGGCTACACCTTC. Translating gives CSAGPAGTNYGYTF. V gene TRBV20-1 combines with J gene TRBJ1-2, with TRBD1 as a possible D gene (5 bases). The CDR3 loop spans 14 amino acids. V lost 5 bases, J lost 2 bases, and 15 bases lay in between. Germline lookup yields CDR1 DFQATT and CDR2 SNEGSKA (reference sequence).

Here the CDR3 DNA reads TGTGCCAGCAGTTACGAAGGGGGGCACAATGAGCAGTTCTTC. Its translation is CASSYEGGHNEQFF. This chain connects TRBV6-5 to TRBJ2-1; perhaps D is TRBD1 or TRBD2 (6 bases each). Germline V gene lookup returns CDR1 MNHEY and CDR2 SVGAGI. This CDR3 is 14 amino acids long. Trimming stripped 2 bases from V and 5 bases from J, with 10 bases between.

The chain employs TRBV6-1 and TRBJ1-1, with 8 bases lining up with TRBD1. The CDR3 is 13 amino acids. CDR1 and CDR2 (germline): MNHNS, SASEGT. Trimming took 6 bases from V and 4 from J; bases not matched to a gene: 4. The CDR3 DNA is TGTGCCAGCAGGCGCAGGGGGCCCACTGAAGCTTTCTTT. This gives the protein CASRRRGPTEAFF.

V is TRBV6-5 and J is TRBJ2-3; the D is unclear. CDR1 is MNHEY, CDR2 SVGAGI, per germline. The CDR3 sequence is 12 residues long. V was shortened by 3 bases and J by 6 bases, with 7 bases between the two germline ends. The CDR3 DNA is TGTGCCAGCAGTTATGTGGGGGATACGCAGTATTTT. Translation gives CASSYVGDTQYF.

The sample holds one count of this clonotype. CDR3 DNA: TGTGCCAGCAGAACAGGGTGGGGAGGGGACACTGAAGCTTTCTTT. It is translated as CASRTGWGGDTEAFF. The chain has TRBV27 and TRBJ1-1; D possibly corresponds to TRBD1 (6 bases). CDR3 length: 15 residues. CDR1 is MNHEY, CDR2 SMNVEV, per germline (reference sequence). The ends were cut back, 6 bases at V and 3 bases at J, with 17 bases in the middle.

The CDR3 here is CSVEVGTGVAYEQYF. CDR3 sequence (DNA): TGCAGCGTTGAAGTCGGGACAGGGGTAGCCTACGAGCAGTACTTC. The chain is built from TRBV29-1 and TRBJ2-7; 10 bases fit TRBD1. CDR1 SQVTM and CDR2 ANQGSEA come from the germline V gene. Trimming at V came to 1 base and at J to 2 bases, leaving 5 bases not matched to a gene. The CDR3 runs 15 residues.

The chain uses TRBV5-6 and TRBJ2-4; 7 positions match TRBD2. Germline values: CDR1 SGHDT, CDR2 YYEEEE. The V and J ends lost 1 base and 1 base, in that order; junction bases with no gene match: 11. This CDR3 contains 18 residues. The CDR3 bases are TGTGCCAGCAGCTTGAGACTAGCAAAACTTGGGGCCAAAAACATTCAGTACTTC. This codes for CASSLRLAKLGAKNIQYF. Using reference TRBV5-6 and TRBJ2-4 for the parts outside the CDR3, the full variable domain is DAGVTQSPTHLIKTRGQQVTLRCSPKSGHDTVSWYQQALGQGPQFIFQYYEEEERQRGNFPDRFSGHQFPNYSSELNVNALLLGDSALYLCASSLRLAKLGAKNIQYFGAGTRLSVL.

The chain couples TRBV12-3 or TRBV12-4 to TRBJ2-2; 8 nucleotides agree with TRBD1. The CDR3 is made up of 14 amino acids. The ends lost 4 bases at V and 5 bases at J; junction bases unmatched: 3. The CDR3 here is CASSWTGNTGELFF. The CDR3 bases are TGTGCCAGCAGTTGGACAGGGAATACCGGGGAGCTGTTTTTT.

The rearrangement uses TRBV29-1 and TRBJ2-5, with 11 bases fitting TRBD2. V was pared by 3 bases and J by 5 bases, with 5 bases of the junction left unmatched. CDR3 length equals 14 residues. Germline CDR1 SQVTM, CDR2 ANQGSEA. This CDR3 is CSVESSGRTETQYF. CDR3 DNA: TGCAGCGTTGAGTCTAGCGGGAGGACGGAGACCCAGTACTTC.

This rearrangement joins TRBV20-1 to TRBJ2-7; D possibly corresponds to TRBD1 (5 bases). The germline V gene encodes CDR1 DFQATT and CDR2 SNEGSKA (reference sequence). This CDR3 region has 12 residues. V lost 3 bases to trimming and J lost 5 bases, with 11 bases between them. In DNA form, the CDR3 reads TGCAGTGCTAGTAAGGGGTTAAACGAGCAGTACTTC. It is translated as CSASKGLNEQYF.

This sequence joins TRBV6-6 and TRBJ2-6; either TRBD1 or TRBD2 may supply D (5 bases each). The V and J ends lost 3 bases and 2 bases respectively, with 8 bases between them. Looked up from germline, CDR1 is MNHNY and CDR2 is SVGAGI (reference sequence). This CDR3 is built from 15 residues. This CDR3 is CASSYGGAGANVLTF. CDR3 nucleotide sequence: TGTGCCAGCAGTTATGGGGGAGCTGGGGCCAACGTCCTGACTTTC.

The chain uses TRBV28 and TRBJ2-7, with TRBD1 identical over 7 bases. Losses at the gene ends were 6 bases for V and 2 bases for J; bases not matched to a gene: 10. This CDR3 is 15 amino acids long. Per germline, CDR1 MDHEN and CDR2 SYDVKM. CDR3 DNA: TGTGCCAGCAGACCCGGGACAGCCTTTCCCTACGAGCAGTACTTC. Encoded protein: CASRPGTAFPYEQYF.

CDR3 sequence: CASSQGNSATGEQYF. The DNA for the CDR3 is TGCGCCAGCAGCCAAGGGAACAGTGCCACGGGGGAGCAGTACTTC. The V call is TRBV4-3, the J call TRBJ2-7; D is possibly TRBD2 (5 bases). Deletions cut 1 base from V and 7 bases from J, with 17 bases between. The CDR3 runs 15 residues. Per the germline V gene, CDR1 is LGHNA and CDR2 is YSLEER.

DNA of the CDR3: TGTGCCAGCAGTGCCCTTACAGGGGGCTCCTATAATTCACCCCTCCACTTT. It encodes CASSALTGGSYNSPLHF. This chain joins TRBV27 and TRBJ1-6, with 8 bases matching TRBD1. CDR3 size: 17 residues. The germline gives CDR1 MNHEY, CDR2 SMNVEV (reference sequence). V trimming: 5 bases; J trimming: 0 bases; junction bases outside the gene matches: 6.

This chain links TRBV5-4 with TRBJ2-2; no firm D call. This CDR3 contains 16 residues. The ends were cut back, 0 bases at V and 1 base at J, with 10 bases in the middle. Per the germline V gene, CDR1 is SGHNT and CDR2 is YYREEE (reference sequence). The CDR3 is CASSLEPALNTGELFF. CDR3 in DNA: TGTGCCAGCAGCTTGGAGCCCGCCTTGAACACCGGGGAGCTGTTTTTT.

This chain joins TRBV29-1 and TRBJ2-7, with D perhaps matching TRBD1 (6 bases). V lost 7 bases to trimming and J lost 3 bases, with 13 bases between them. Germline assignment: CDR1 SQVTM and CDR2 ANQGSEA. This CDR3 has 12 residues. The CDR3 here is CSAVDRNYEQYF. The CDR3 DNA sequence: TGCAGCGCCGTAGACAGGAACTACGAGCAGTACTTC.

The CDR3 loop reads CAWNQAEGFVYF. Written as DNA, the CDR3 is TGTGCCTGGAACCAAGCGGAGGGGTTCGTGTACTTC. The V call is TRBV30, the J call TRBJ2-7; possibly TRBD2 for D (6 bases). With 4 bases removed from V and 12 bases from J, the gap between germline ends came to 19 bases. The CDR3 loop spans 12 amino acids. The germline V gene encodes CDR1 GTSNPN and CDR2 SVGIG (reference sequence).

The chain carries TRBV29-1 and TRBJ2-7; D gene uncertain. This CDR3 has 11 amino acids. V was trimmed by 5 bases and J by 1 base, leaving 6 bases between them. The germline CDR1 and CDR2 sequences are SQVTM and ANQGSEA. The CDR3 DNA reads as TGCAGCGTTCGAGTATCCTACGAGCAGTACTTC. Encoded protein: CSVRVSYEQYF.

The V and J genes are TRBV19 and TRBJ2-1; maybe TRBD1 (5 bases). V lost 9 bases to trimming and J lost 3 bases, with 12 bases between them. The germline gives CDR1 LNHDA, CDR2 SQIVND (reference sequence). The CDR3 is 13 amino acids. DNA for the CDR3: TGTGCCAGCGGCCAGGACATCTACAATGAGCAGTTCTTC. Translation gives CASGQDIYNEQFF.

The chain combines TRBV30 with TRBJ1-1; no definite D call. From germline, CDR1 is GTSNPN and CDR2 SVGIG (reference sequence). The germline V and J ends were trimmed by 2 bases and 10 bases, with 11 bases remaining between them. The CDR3 is 11 residues long. The CDR3 DNA sequence: TGTGCCTGGAGTAATGCCGTCGGAGCTTTCTTT. Translation gives CAWSNAVGAFF.

Points on this clonotype: The junction does not match germline at one end; this may be a read error. The gene calls are TRBV29-1 and TRBJ2-7, with D unclear. This CDR3 is 13 amino acids long. CDR1 is SQVTM and CDR2 is ANQGSEA in the germline V gene. This chain's CDR3 is CSVEFDKTYGQYF. DNA for the CDR3: TGCAGCGTTGAGTTCGACAAAACCTACGGGCAGTACTTC.

The V and J genes are TRBV5-5 and TRBJ1-1; D is ambiguous. V lost 6 bases and J lost 3, with 12 bases in between. Germline CDR1 reads SGHKS; CDR2 reads YYEKEE (reference sequence). This CDR3 is 13 amino acids long. Here the CDR3 DNA reads TGTGCCAGCACCCCGAGTGGGGACACTGAAGCTTTCTTT. It encodes CASTPSGDTEAFF.

V is TRBV10-3 and J is TRBJ2-3; TRBD2 aligns across 12 bases. In germline, CDR1 is ENHRY, CDR2 SYGVKD. The CDR3 consists of 17 residues. J gave up 2 bases and V 4 bases, and 7 bases lay outside the gene matches. The CDR3 sequence: CAISGLAGVPVTDTQYF. CDR3 nucleotides: TGTGCCATCAGTGGACTAGCGGGAGTTCCAGTCACAGATACGCAGTATTTT.

CDR3 in amino acids: CASSLLFYEQYF. CDR3 DNA: TGTGCCAGCAGTTTGCTATTCTACGAGCAGTACTTC. The chain combines TRBV12-3 or TRBV12-4 with TRBJ2-7; D is unresolved. V was clipped by 3 bases and J by 3 bases, with 6 bases between them. This CDR3 comprises 12 residues.

This chain links TRBV20-1 with TRBJ2-7, with a possible D match to TRBD1 (6 bases). The CDR3 has 15 residues. V gave up 1 base and J gave up 5 bases, with 18 bases separating them. Germline assignment: CDR1 DFQATT and CDR2 SNEGSKA (reference sequence). CDR3 bases: TGCAGTGCTAGAGTACAGGGTTATAGTTCCCACGAGCAGTACTTC. Protein: CSARVQGYSSHEQYF.

The chain combines TRBV6-5 with TRBJ1-1, with TRBD1 matching over 10 bases. Germline CDR1 MNHEY, CDR2 SVGAGI. Trimming at V came to 6 bases and at J to 4 bases, leaving 20 bases not matched to a gene. The CDR3 spans 19 residues. The CDR3 DNA sequence: TGTGCCAGCAGACCCACCGGGACAGGGGTTCTTTCAGAGAGCACTGAAGCTTTCTTT. It yields the protein CASRPTGTGVLSESTEAFF.